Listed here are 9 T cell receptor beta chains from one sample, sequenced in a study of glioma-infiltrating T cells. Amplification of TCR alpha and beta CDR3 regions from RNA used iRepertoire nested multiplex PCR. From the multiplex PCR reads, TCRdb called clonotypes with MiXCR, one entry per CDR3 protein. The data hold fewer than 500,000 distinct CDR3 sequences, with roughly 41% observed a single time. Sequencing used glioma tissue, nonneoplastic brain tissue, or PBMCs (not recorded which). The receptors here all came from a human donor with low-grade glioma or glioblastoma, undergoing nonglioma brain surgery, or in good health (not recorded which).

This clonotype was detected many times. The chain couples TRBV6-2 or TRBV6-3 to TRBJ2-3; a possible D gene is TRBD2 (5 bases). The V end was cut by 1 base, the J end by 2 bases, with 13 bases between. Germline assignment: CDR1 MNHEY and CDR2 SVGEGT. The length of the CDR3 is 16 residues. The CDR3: CASSYYPAENTDTQYF. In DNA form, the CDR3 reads TGTGCCAGCAGTTACTATCCAGCGGAAAACACAGATACGCAGTATTTT.

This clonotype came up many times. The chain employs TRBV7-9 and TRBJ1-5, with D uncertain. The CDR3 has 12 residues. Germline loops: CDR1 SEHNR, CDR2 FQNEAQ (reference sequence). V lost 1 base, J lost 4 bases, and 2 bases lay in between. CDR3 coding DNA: TGTGCCAGCAGCTTAGATAATCAGCCCCAGCATTTT. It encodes CASSLDNQPQHF.

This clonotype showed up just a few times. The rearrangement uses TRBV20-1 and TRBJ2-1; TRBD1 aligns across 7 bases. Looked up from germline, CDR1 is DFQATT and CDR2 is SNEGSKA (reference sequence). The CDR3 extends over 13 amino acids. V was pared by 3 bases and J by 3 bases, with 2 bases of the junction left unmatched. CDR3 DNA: TGCAGTGCTAGTGGGGACAGCTACAATGAGCAGTTCTTC. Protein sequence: CSASGDSYNEQFF.

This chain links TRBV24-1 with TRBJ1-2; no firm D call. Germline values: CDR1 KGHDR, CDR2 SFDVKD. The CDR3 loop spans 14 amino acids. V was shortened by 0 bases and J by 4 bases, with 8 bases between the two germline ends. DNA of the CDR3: TGTGCCACCAGTGATTTGCAGGTAGCCTATGGCTACACCTTC. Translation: CATSDLQVAYGYTF.

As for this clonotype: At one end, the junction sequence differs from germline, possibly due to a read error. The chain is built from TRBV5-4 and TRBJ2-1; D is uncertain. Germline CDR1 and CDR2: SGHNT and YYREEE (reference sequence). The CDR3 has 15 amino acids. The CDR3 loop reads CASSSPGRNYIEQFF. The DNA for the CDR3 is TGTGCCAGCAGCTCCCCGGGTAGAAATTACATTGAGCAGTTCTTC. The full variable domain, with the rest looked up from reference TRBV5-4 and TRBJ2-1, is ETGVTQSPTHLIKTRGQQVTLRCSSQSGHNTVSWYQQALGQGPQFIFQYYREEENGRGNFPPRFSGLQFPNYSSELNVNALELDDSALYLCASSSPGRNYIEQFFGPGTRLTVL.

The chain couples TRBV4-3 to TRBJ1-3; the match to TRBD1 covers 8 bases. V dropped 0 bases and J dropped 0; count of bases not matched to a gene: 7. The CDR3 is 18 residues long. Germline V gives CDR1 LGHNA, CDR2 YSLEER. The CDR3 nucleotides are TGCGCCAGCAGCCAAGAGGACAGGGCTAAATTCTCTGGAAACACCATATATTTT. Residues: CASSQEDRAKFSGNTIYF.

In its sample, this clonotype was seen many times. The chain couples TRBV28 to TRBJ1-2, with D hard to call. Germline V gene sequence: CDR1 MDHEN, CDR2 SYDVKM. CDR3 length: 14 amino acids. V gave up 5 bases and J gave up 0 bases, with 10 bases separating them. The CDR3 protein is CASSTLGTNYGYTF. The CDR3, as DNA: TGTGCCAGCAGTACCCTCGGGACTAACTATGGCTACACCTTC.

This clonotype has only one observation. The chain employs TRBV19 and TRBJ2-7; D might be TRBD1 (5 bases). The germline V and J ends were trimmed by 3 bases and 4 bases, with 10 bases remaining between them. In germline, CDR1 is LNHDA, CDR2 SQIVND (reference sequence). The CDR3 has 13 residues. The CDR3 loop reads CASSIGRAYEQYF. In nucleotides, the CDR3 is TGTGCCAGTAGTATCGGCAGGGCGTACGAGCAGTACTTC.

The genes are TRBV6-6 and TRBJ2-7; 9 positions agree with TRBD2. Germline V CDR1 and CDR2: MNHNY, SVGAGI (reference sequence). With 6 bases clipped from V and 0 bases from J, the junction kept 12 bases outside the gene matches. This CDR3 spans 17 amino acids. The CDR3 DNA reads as TGTGCCAGCAGCCCCCGGGGCCTAGCGGGATTCTCCTACGAGCAGTACTTC. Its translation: CASSPRGLAGFSYEQYF.